This TCR beta chain was identified during a study of OX40 agonist ivuxolimab in advanced cancers. Study as a whole: An anti-OX40 (CD134) antibody with agonistic activity, ivuxolimab, was administered to patients. Study-level points and caveats: The investigators did not determine what antigen specificity the expanded peripheral T cells had. Both CD4+ and CD8+ T cell populations in blood had undergone clonal expansion by week 6 at 0.1 to 3.0 mg/kg. Normalized T-cell clonal expansion was also low in some nonresponders.

This table comes from immunoSEQ multiplex PCR, and its TCRdb copy is limited to in-frame clones, with some not included. This sample has about 84,000 clones, with approximately 88% found just once. The CDR3 has 14 amino acids. V was trimmed by 0 bases and J by 1 base, leaving 7 bases between them. Germline lookup yields CDR1 SGHRS and CDR2 YFSETQ. Points on this clone: The antigen remains unidentified.

The clonotype originates from an adult with an advanced solid tumor such as melanoma, head and neck, liver or kidney cancer. The input for sequencing was CD4+ or CD8+ T cells sorted from blood, taken in a trial of the OX40 agonist ivuxolimab. This chain joins TRBV5-1 and TRBJ1-1, with TRBD1 as a possible D gene (5 bases). The CDR3 loop is CASSLGGANTEAFF. Written as DNA, the CDR3 is TGCGCCAGCAGCTTGGGAGGGGCGAACACTGAAGCTTTCTTT.